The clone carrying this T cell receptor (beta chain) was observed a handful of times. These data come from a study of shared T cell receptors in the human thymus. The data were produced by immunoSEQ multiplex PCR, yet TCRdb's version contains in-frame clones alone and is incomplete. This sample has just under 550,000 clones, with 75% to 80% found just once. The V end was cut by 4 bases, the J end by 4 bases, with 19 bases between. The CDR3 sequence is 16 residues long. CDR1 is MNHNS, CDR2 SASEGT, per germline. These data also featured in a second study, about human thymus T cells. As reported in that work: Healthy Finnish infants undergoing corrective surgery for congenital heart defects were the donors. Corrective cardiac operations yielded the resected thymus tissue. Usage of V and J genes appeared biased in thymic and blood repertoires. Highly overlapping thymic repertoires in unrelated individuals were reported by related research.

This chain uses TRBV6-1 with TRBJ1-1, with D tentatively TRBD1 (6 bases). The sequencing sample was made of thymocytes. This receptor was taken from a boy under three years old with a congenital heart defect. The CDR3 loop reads CASSAPGHISLTEAFF. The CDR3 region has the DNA TGTGCCAGCAGTGCTCCGGGACACATATCCCTCACTGAAGCTTTCTTT.